This T cell receptor (beta chain) comes out of a study of blood T cell repertoires in COVID-19. The assay was immunoSEQ multiplex PCR, and TCRdb's table has in-frame clones only and misses some. The sample contains roughly 80,000 clones, about 87% of which appear only once. Sequences were obtained from peripheral blood. This TCR came from a man in his fifties with active COVID-19.

CDR3 residues: CASSPRSQGPNEKLFF. As DNA, the CDR3 is TGTGCCAGCTCACCACGCTCACAGGGGCCTAATGAAAAACTGTTTTTT. V and J are TRBV18 and TRBJ1-4; 7 nucleotides match TRBD1. Losses at the gene ends were 1 base for V and 3 bases for J; bases not matched to a gene: 5. Germline loops: CDR1 KGHSH, CDR2 LQKENI. This CDR3 region has 16 residues.